A single TCR beta chain is shown here with its context. V was pared by 1 base and J by 3 bases, with 7 bases of the junction left unmatched. CDR1 SGHTA and CDR2 FQGNSA come from the germline V gene. The CDR3 has 16 residues. This sample was included in a study of T cells in Graves' hyperthyroidism and ophthalmopathy. TCR beta CDR3 regions were amplified from RNA. A first-round RT-PCR of the TCR CDR3 used the HTBI primer set. TCRdb reprocessed the multiplex PCR reads via MiXCR and lists one record per CDR3 protein. Here the sample spans about 420,000 distinct CDR3 sequences, 15% to 18% being singletons.

The sequence derives from a woman aged 18-29 years with Graves' hyperthyroidism. The specimen sequenced was blood. This rearrangement joins TRBV7-2 to TRBJ2-3, with 7 nucleotides matching TRBD2. The CDR3 loop is CASSLVERDWTDTQYF. CDR3 nucleotides: TGTGCCAGCAGCTTAGTTGAGCGGGATTGGACAGATACGCAGTATTTT.